Following are 26 T cell receptor beta chains from one sample sequenced in a study of blood T cell repertoires in COVID-19. Clones were read by immunoSEQ multiplex PCR, and TCRdb kept only the in-frame ones, dropping some. Here the sample spans about 160,000 clones, about nine tenths being singletons. Source material: peripheral blood. The receptors derive from a woman in her fifties or sixties who had recovered from COVID-19.

The chain couples TRBV28 to TRBJ1-2; TRBD1 is a possible D gene (5 bases). The CDR3 extends over 13 amino acids. CDR1 and CDR2 from the germline V gene are MDHEN and SYDVKM. V was shortened by 4 bases and J by 1 base, with 7 bases between the two germline ends. The CDR3 is CASSSGYNYGYTF. The CDR3 region has the DNA TGTGCCAGCAGTTCAGGGTATAACTATGGCTACACCTTC.

The chain carries TRBV11-3 and TRBJ2-5; 10 nucleotides agree with TRBD2. Germline V gene lookup returns CDR1 SGHNT and CDR2 YENEEA. CDR3 size: 16 residues. V lost 6 bases to trimming and J lost 3 bases; unmatched junction nucleotides: 10. The CDR3 sequence is CASSLTEAGGKETQYF. The CDR3 DNA follows: TGTGCCAGCAGTCTCACCGAAGCGGGGGGGAAAGAGACCCAGTACTTC.

This clone appeared a single time. The chain recombines TRBV5-4 with TRBJ2-7, with D perhaps TRBD2 (5 bases). The CDR3 is made up of 11 amino acids. CDR1 and CDR2 from the germline V gene are SGHNT and YYREEE (reference sequence). The CDR3 here is CAPNGIYEQYF. CDR3 nucleotide sequence: TGTGCTCCGAACGGGATTTACGAGCAGTACTTC.

This clone was recorded only once. The chain combines TRBV5-4 with TRBJ2-3; 10 nucleotides agree with TRBD2. Per germline, CDR1 SGHNT and CDR2 YYREEE (reference sequence). This CDR3 region has 17 residues. V was clipped by 5 bases and J by 3 bases; unmatched bases: 12. The CDR3: CASSAGQRGGVTDTQYF. Written as DNA, the CDR3 is TGTGCCAGCAGTGCGGGGCAGCGGGGGGGCGTGACAGATACGCAGTATTTT.

This rearrangement joins TRBV19 to TRBJ2-5, with TRBD2 identical over 8 bases. This CDR3 region has 14 residues. V was pared by 4 bases and J by 5 bases, with 6 bases of the junction left unmatched. From germline, CDR1 is LNHDA and CDR2 SQIVND (reference sequence). The CDR3 DNA reads TGTGCCAGTAGTAAAAGACTAGCGACGGAGACCCAGTACTTC. It codes for CASSKRLATETQYF.

This chain uses TRBV4-1 with TRBJ1-1; 8 bases fit TRBD1. V lost 2 bases and J lost 1; bases outside the gene matches: 3. The CDR3 is made up of 15 amino acids. Germline loops: CDR1 MGHRA, CDR2 YSYEKL. CDR3 in amino acids: CASSQLDRGNTEAFF. The CDR3, as DNA: TGCGCCAGCAGCCAACTCGACAGGGGGAACACTGAAGCTTTCTTT.

This chain uses TRBV6-4 with TRBJ1-6; TRBD1 matches at 8 bases. With 3 bases clipped from V and 8 bases from J, the junction kept 0 bases outside the gene matches. CDR3 length: 13 residues. Germline assignment: CDR1 MRHNA and CDR2 SNTAGT. The CDR3 region has the DNA TGTGCCAGCAGTGAACAGGGGGATTCACCCCTCCACTTT. Translation gives CASSEQGDSPLHF.

The chain joins TRBV3-1 (or the pseudogene TRBV3-2) to TRBJ2-5; TRBD2 matches at 8 bases. V trimming: 4 bases; J trimming: 3 bases; junction bases outside the gene matches: 7. The CDR3 runs 15 residues. Germline V lookup: CDR1 LGHDT, CDR2 YNNKEL (reference sequence). CDR3 loop: CASSRLSGGEETQYF. CDR3 in DNA: TGTGCCAGCAGCCGACTAAGCGGGGGAGAAGAGACCCAGTACTTC.

The chain employs TRBV6-2 or TRBV6-3 and TRBJ2-1; 9 positions agree with TRBD2. Trimming took 4 bases from V and 6 from J; bases not matched to a gene: 7. The CDR3 is made up of 15 amino acids. Germline CDR1 MNHEY, CDR2 SVGEGT. The CDR3 protein is CASSSHGGGANEQFF. CDR3 nucleotides: TGTGCCAGCAGTTCCCATGGCGGGGGGGCCAATGAGCAGTTCTTC.

This chain links TRBV12-3 or TRBV12-4 with TRBJ2-1, with D unresolved. V was pared by 2 bases and J by 10 bases, with 12 bases between. The CDR3 extends over 13 amino acids. The CDR3 sequence is CASSLPGSREQFF. The DNA for the CDR3 is TGTGCCAGCAGTTTACCGGGTTCCCGCGAGCAGTTCTTC.

The chain couples TRBV11-2 to TRBJ1-1, with D maybe TRBD1 (5 bases). The germline gives CDR1 SGHAT, CDR2 FQNNGV. Trimming shortened V by 5 bases and J by 9 bases, and 13 bases separated the two germline ends. The CDR3 spans 12 residues. CDR3: CASSTGLAKAFF. In DNA form, the CDR3 reads TGTGCCAGCAGCACGGGACTTGCAAAAGCTTTCTTT.

A single count supports this clone. The J gene is TRBJ1-1, the V gene TRBV5-8; maybe TRBD1 (6 bases). Germline assignment: CDR1 SGHTS and CDR2 YDEGEE. The CDR3 extends over 14 amino acids. Trimming took off 0 bases at V and 5 bases at J, with 11 bases between the two ends. The CDR3 coding sequence is TGTGCCAGCAGCTTGGACAGGGCGAGGACTGAAGCTTTCTTT. Protein: CASSLDRARTEAFF.

The V and J genes are TRBV5-1 and TRBJ2-1; maybe TRBD2 (6 bases). Trimming stripped 1 base from V and 0 bases from J, with 11 bases between. Germline CDR1 is SGHRS and CDR2 is YFSETQ. The CDR3 has 16 amino acids. The CDR3 DNA follows: TGCGCCAGCAGCTTGATGGGGGGATCCTCCTACAATGAGCAGTTCTTC. Protein: CASSLMGGSSYNEQFF.

The V and J genes are TRBV5-6 and TRBJ1-2; D call uncertain. The V and J ends lost 2 bases and 6 bases respectively, with 5 bases between them. The germline CDR1 and CDR2 sequences are SGHDT and YYEEEE. The length of the CDR3 is 11 residues. The CDR3 nucleotides are TGTGCCAGCAGCTTCGCTAATGGCTACACCTTC. It specifies CASSFANGYTF.

The chain has TRBV6-2 or TRBV6-3 and TRBJ1-5, with no clear D. The CDR3 runs 15 residues. CDR1 MNHEY and CDR2 SVGEGT come from the germline V gene. Trimming removed 2 bases from V and 7 bases from J, with 15 bases in between. This CDR3 reads CASSYGGFNGQPQHF. The CDR3 DNA is TGTGCCAGCAGTTACGGTGGCTTTAACGGGCAGCCCCAGCATTTT.

The chain combines TRBV20-1 with TRBJ1-5; D gene uncertain. The CDR3 spans 15 residues. Trimming shortened V by 3 bases and J by 0 bases, and 12 bases separated the two germline ends. Looked up from germline, CDR1 is DFQATT and CDR2 is SNEGSKA (reference sequence). CDR3 amino acids: CSASSRSNSNQPQHF. CDR3 bases: TGCAGTGCTAGTTCAAGGAGTAATAGCAATCAGCCCCAGCATTTT.

The rearrangement joins TRBV28 to TRBJ2-1, with a possible D match to TRBD2 (5 bases). Germline V lookup: CDR1 MDHEN, CDR2 SYDVKM. The CDR3 runs 15 residues. Trimming took 3 bases from V and 9 from J, leaving 18 bases between them. CDR3 protein: CASSLGSGLRSEQFF. The CDR3 coding sequence is TGTGCCAGCAGTTTGGGGAGCGGATTGAGGTCTGAGCAGTTCTTC.

The chain employs TRBV28 and TRBJ1-1; D is unresolved. The CDR3 extends over 13 amino acids. CDR1 and CDR2 (germline): MDHEN, SYDVKM. V was clipped by 4 bases and J by 0 bases, with 6 bases between them. The CDR3 protein is CASSSHMNTEAFF. The CDR3 region has the DNA TGTGCCAGCAGTTCACATATGAACACTGAAGCTTTCTTT.

This clone has at least ten counts. The chain is built from TRBV2 and TRBJ1-6; TRBD1 matches at 7 bases. CDR3 length: 13 amino acids. With 8 bases clipped from V and 14 bases from J, the junction kept 12 bases outside the gene matches. Germline lookup yields CDR1 SNHLY and CDR2 FYNNEI. The chain's CDR3 is CASDDRAISTLHF. In DNA, the CDR3 is TGTGCCAGCGACGACAGGGCAATTTCCACCCTCCACTTT.

This chain links TRBV6-5 with TRBJ2-1; D is unclear. V was clipped by 6 bases and J by 0 bases, with 6 bases between them. Germline V gene data show CDR1 as MNHEY and CDR2 as SVGAGI. This CDR3 contains 13 residues. The chain's CDR3 is CASRLSSYNEQFF. The CDR3 DNA reads TGTGCCAGCAGGCTGAGCTCCTACAATGAGCAGTTCTTC.

The rearrangement uses TRBV7-3 and TRBJ2-1; TRBD2 aligns across 10 bases. Germline V gene lookup returns CDR1 SGHTA and CDR2 FQGTGA. Germline trimming cut 4 bases from V and 6 bases from J; bases unmatched to any gene: 15. There are 18 residues in the CDR3. Here the CDR3 reads CASSSGFLAGAVGNEQFF. In nucleotides, the CDR3 is TGTGCCAGCAGCTCGGGGTTTCTAGCGGGGGCGGTTGGCAATGAGCAGTTCTTC.

CDR3: CASRPGQARYGYTF. Here the CDR3 DNA reads TGTGCCAGCAGGCCGGGACAGGCCCGCTACGGCTACACCTTC. The V call is TRBV28, the J call TRBJ1-2, with 8 bases fitting TRBD1. Germline trimming cut 6 bases from V and 8 bases from J; bases unmatched to any gene: 11. The length of the CDR3 is 14 residues. Germline loops: CDR1 MDHEN, CDR2 SYDVKM.

This clone was detected only a few times. This chain links TRBV18 with TRBJ1-2; D ambiguous. Germline CDR1 is KGHSH and CDR2 is LQKENI. Trimming took off 1 base at V and 8 bases at J, with 8 bases between the two ends. This CDR3 has 12 amino acids. The CDR3 region has the DNA TGTGCCAGCTCACCACGGCACGAAGGCTACACCTTC. Amino acids: CASSPRHEGYTF.

V is TRBV7-3 and J is TRBJ2-5; TRBD1 agrees at 9 bases. The trim removed 2 bases at V and 5 bases at J, leaving 0 bases unmatched. CDR1 SGHTA and CDR2 FQGTGA come from the germline V gene. The CDR3 spans 13 residues. CDR3 protein: CASSLDRGETQYF. In nucleotides, the CDR3 is TGTGCCAGCAGCTTAGACAGGGGGGAGACCCAGTACTTC.

The chain links TRBV5-5 to TRBJ2-3; TRBD1 matches at 8 bases. Germline V gene lookup returns CDR1 SGHKS and CDR2 YYEKEE (reference sequence). J gave up 2 bases and V 1 base, and 9 bases lay outside the gene matches. This CDR3 has 17 amino acids. CDR3 coding DNA: TGTGCCAGCAGCTTGCGTGGCCAGGGGGCAGACACAGATACGCAGTATTTT. Protein sequence: CASSLRGQGADTDTQYF.

V gene TRBV7-2 combines with J gene TRBJ1-1; D not certain. The CDR3 consists of 16 residues. Looked up from germline, CDR1 is SGHTA and CDR2 is FQGNSA. V lost 6 bases and J lost 0, with 17 bases in between. CDR3 nucleotide sequence: TGTGCCAGCAGTGCGGGTCTTCGAATCATGAACACTGAAGCTTTCTTT. Amino acid sequence: CASSAGLRIMNTEAFF.